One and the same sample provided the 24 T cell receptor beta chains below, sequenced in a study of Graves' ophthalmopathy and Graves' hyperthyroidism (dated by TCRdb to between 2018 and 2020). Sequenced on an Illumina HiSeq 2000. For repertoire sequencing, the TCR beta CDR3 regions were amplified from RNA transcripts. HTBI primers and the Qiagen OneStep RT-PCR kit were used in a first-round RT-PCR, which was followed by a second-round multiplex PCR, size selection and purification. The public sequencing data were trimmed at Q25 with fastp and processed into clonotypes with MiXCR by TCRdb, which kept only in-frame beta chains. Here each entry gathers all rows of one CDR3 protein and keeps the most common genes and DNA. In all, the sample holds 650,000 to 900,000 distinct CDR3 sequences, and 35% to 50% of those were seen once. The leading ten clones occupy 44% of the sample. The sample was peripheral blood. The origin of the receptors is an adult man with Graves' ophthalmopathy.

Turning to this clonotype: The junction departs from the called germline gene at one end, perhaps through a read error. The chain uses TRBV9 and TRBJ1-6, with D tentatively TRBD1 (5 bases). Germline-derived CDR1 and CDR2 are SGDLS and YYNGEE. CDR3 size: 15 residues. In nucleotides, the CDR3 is TGTGCCTGCAGCGTAGGGGCTCAAAGGAGTTCGCCCCTCCACTTT. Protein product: CACSVGAQRSSPLHF.

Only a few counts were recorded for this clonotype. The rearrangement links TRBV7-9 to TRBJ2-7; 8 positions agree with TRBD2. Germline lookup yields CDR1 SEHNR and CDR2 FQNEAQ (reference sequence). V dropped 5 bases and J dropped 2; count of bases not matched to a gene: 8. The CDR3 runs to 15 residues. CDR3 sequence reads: CASSPSGSPPYEQYF. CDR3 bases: TGTGCCAGCAGCCCTAGCGGGTCACCCCCCTACGAGCAGTACTTC.

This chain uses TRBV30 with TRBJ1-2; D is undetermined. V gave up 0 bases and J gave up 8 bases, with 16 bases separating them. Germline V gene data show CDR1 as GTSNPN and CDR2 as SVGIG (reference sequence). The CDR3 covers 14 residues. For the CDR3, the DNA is TGTGCCTGGAGTGTACCTCAAGAGTCACGGGGCTACACCTTC. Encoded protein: CAWSVPQESRGYTF.

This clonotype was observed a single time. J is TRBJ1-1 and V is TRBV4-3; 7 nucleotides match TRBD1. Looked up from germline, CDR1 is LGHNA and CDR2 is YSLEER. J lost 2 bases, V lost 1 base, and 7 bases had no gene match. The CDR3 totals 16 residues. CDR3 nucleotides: TGCGCCAGCAGCCAAGCCCTACAGGGGCGCAACACTGAAGCTTTCTTT. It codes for CASSQALQGRNTEAFF.

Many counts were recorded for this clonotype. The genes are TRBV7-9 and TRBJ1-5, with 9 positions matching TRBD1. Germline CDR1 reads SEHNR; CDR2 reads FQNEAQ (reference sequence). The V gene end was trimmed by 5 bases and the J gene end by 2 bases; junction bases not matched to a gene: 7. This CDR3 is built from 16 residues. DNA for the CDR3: TGTGCCAGCAGCAGGGGACAGGGATTGGGCAATCAGCCCCAGCATTTT. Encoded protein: CASSRGQGLGNQPQHF.

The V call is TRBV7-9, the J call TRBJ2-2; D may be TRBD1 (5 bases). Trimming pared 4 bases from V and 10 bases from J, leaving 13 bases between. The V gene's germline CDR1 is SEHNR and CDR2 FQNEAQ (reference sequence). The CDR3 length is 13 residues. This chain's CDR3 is CASSSPGKEELFF. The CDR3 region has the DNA TGTGCCAGCAGCTCCCCAGGGAAAGAGGAGCTGTTTTTT. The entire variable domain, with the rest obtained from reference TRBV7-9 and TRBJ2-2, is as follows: DTGVSQNPRHKITKRGQNVTFRCDPISEHNRLYWYRQTLGQGPEFLTYFQNEAQLEKSRLLSDRFSAERPKGSFSTLEIQRTEQGDSAMYLCASSSPGKEELFFGEGSRLTVL.

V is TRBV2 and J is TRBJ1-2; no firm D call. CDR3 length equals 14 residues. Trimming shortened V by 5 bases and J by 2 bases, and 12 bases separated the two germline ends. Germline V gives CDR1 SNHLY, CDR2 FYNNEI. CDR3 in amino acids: CASSPGPLNYGYTF. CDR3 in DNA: TGTGCCAGCAGTCCCGGACCGTTGAACTATGGCTACACCTTC.

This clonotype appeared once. The CDR3 DNA is TGTGCCAGCAGCCCCTACGGGGGCGGGGAAAAACTGTTTTTT. Translation: CASSPYGGGEKLFF. This chain uses TRBV9 with TRBJ1-4; the D gene is possibly TRBD1 (6 bases). Germline V CDR1 and CDR2: SGDLS, YYNGEE. CDR3 length: 14 residues. Between the trimmed V and J ends, which lost 4 bases and 8 bases, there was a span of 15 bases.

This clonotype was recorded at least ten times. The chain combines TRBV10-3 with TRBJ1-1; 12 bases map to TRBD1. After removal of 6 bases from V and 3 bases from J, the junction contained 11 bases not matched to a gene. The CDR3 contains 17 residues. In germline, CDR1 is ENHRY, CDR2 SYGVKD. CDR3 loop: CAISRGPGQGADTEAFF. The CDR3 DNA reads TGTGCCATCAGCAGAGGACCGGGACAGGGGGCGGACACTGAAGCTTTCTTT.

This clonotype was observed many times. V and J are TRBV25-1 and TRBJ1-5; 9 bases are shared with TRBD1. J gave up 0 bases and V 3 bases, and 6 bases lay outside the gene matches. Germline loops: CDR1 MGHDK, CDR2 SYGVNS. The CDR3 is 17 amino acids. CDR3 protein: CASSEGTGLDSNQPQHF. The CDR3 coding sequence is TGTGCCAGCAGTGAGGGGACAGGGCTTGATAGCAATCAGCCCCAGCATTTT. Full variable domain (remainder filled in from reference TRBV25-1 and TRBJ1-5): EADIYQTPRYLVIGTGKKITLECSQTMGHDKMYWYQQDPGMELHLIHYSYGVNSTEKGDLSSESTVSRIRTEHFPLTLESARPSHTSQYLCASSEGTGLDSNQPQHFGDGTRLSIL.

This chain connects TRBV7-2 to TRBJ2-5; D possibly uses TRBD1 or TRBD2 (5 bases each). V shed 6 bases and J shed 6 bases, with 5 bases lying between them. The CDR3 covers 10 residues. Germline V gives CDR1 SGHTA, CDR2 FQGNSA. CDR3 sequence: CASRGQTQYF. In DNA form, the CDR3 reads TGTGCCAGCAGGGGACAGACCCAGTACTTC.

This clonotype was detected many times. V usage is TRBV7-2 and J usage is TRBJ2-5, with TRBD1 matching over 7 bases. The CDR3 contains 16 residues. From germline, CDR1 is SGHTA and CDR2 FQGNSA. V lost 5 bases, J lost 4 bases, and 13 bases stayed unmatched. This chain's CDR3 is CASSLQGTVKGETQYF. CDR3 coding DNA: TGTGCCAGCAGCCTACAAGGGACAGTCAAGGGAGAGACCCAGTACTTC. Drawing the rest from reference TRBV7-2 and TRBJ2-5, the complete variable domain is GAGVSQSPSNKVTEKGKDVELRCDPISGHTALYWYRQSLGQGLEFLIYFQGNSAPDKSGLPSDRFSAERTGGSVSTLTIQRTQQEDSAVYLCASSLQGTVKGETQYFGPGTRLLVL.

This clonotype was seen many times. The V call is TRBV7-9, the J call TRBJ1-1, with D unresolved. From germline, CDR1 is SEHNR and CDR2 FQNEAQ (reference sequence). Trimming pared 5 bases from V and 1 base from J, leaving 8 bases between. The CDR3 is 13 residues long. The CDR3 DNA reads TGTGCCAGCAGCCCTTACAAGAACACTGAAGCTTTCTTT. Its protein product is CASSPYKNTEAFF.

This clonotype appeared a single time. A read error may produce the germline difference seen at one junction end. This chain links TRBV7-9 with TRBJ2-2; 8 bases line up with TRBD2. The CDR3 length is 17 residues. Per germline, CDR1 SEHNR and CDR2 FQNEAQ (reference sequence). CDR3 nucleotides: TGCGCCAGCAGCCCCACCGGACTAGCAGTTAACACCGGGGAGCTGTTTTTT. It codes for CASSPTGLAVNTGELFF.

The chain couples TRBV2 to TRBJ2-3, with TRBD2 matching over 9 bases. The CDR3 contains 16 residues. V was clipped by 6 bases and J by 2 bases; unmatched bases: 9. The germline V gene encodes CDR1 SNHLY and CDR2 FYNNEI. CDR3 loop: CASSSRRLAVTDTQYF. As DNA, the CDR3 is TGTGCCAGCAGCTCCCGCAGACTAGCGGTCACAGATACGCAGTATTTT.

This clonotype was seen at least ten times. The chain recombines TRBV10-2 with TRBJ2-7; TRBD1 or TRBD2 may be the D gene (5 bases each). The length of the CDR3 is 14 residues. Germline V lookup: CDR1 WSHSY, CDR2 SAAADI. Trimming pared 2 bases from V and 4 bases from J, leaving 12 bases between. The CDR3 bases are TGCGCCAGCAGTGAGGAGGGGCCCAGTTACGAGCAGTACTTC. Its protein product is CASSEEGPSYEQYF.

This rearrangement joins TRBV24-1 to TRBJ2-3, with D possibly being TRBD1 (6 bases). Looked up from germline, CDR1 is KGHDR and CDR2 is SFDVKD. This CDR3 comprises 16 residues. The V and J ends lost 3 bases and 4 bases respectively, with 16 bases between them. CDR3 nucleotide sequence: TGTGCCACCAGTGATCCCACACCGGGACAACCAGATACGCAGTATTTT. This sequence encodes CATSDPTPGQPDTQYF.

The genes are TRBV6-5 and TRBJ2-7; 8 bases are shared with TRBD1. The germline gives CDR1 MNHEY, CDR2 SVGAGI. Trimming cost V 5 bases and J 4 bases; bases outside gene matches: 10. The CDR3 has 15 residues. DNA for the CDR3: TGTGCCAGCAGTATTGCCGACAGGGGTGGGTACGAGCAGTACTTC. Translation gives CASSIADRGGYEQYF.

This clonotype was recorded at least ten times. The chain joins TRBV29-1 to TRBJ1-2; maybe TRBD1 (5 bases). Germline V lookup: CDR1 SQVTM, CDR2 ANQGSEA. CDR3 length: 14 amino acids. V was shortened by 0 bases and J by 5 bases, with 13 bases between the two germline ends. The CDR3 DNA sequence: TGCAGCGTTGAAGATATCCAGGGCGGGTATGGCTACACCTTC. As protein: CSVEDIQGGYGYTF.

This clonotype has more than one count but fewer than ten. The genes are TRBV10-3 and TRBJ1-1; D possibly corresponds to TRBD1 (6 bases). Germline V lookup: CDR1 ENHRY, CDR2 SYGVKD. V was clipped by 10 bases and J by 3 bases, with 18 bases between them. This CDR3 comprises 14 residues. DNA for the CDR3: TGTGCCAGCAAATTACAGGGCCACGACACTGAAGCTTTCTTT. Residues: CASKLQGHDTEAFF.

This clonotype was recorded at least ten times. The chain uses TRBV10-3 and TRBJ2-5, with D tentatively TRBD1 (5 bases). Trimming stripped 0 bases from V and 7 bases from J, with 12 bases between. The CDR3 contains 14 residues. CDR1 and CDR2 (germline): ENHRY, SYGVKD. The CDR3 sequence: CAISESAPQGTQYF. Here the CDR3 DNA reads TGTGCCATCAGTGAGTCCGCGCCCCAGGGGACCCAGTACTTC.

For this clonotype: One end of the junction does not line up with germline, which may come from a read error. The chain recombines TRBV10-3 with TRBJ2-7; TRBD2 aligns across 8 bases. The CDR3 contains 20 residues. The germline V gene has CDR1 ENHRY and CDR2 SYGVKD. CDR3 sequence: CASSYVREGFSLRSSYEQYF. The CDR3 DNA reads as TGTGCCAGCAGTTACGTTCGGGAGGGCTTCTCCTTGAGGAGCTCCTACGAGCAGTACTTC.

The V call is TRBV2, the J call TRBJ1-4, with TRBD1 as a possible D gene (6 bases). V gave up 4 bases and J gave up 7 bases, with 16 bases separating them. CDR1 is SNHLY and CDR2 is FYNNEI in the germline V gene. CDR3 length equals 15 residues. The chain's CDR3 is CASSALGTRVEKLFF. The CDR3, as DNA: TGTGCCAGCAGTGCTCTCGGGACACGGGTTGAAAAACTGTTTTTT.

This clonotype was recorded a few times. CDR3 in DNA: TGTGCCAGCAGCGTGGACAGGTTCTATGGCTACACCTTC. Translated: CASSVDRFYGYTF. V gene TRBV27 combines with J gene TRBJ1-2; 7 positions agree with TRBD1. Trimming at V came to 6 bases and at J to 4 bases, leaving 5 bases not matched to a gene. Germline CDR1 and CDR2: MNHEY and SMNVEV (reference sequence). CDR3 length: 13 residues.